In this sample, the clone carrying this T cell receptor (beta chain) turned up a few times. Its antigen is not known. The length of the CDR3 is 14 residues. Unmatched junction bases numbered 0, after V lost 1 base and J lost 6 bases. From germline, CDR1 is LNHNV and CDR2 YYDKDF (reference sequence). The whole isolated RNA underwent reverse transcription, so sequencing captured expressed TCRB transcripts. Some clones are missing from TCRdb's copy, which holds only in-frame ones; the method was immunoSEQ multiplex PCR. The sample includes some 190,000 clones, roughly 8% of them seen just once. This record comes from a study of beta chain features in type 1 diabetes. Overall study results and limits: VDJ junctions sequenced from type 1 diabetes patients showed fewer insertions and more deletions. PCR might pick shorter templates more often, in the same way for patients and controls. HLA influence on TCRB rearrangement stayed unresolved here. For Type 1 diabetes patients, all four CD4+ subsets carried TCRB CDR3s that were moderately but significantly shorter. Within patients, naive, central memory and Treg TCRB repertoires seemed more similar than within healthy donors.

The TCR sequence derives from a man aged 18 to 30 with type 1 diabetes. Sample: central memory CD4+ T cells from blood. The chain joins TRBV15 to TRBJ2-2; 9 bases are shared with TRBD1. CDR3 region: CATSRGTGAGELFF. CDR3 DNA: TGTGCCACCAGCAGAGGGACAGGGGCCGGGGAGCTGTTTTTT.